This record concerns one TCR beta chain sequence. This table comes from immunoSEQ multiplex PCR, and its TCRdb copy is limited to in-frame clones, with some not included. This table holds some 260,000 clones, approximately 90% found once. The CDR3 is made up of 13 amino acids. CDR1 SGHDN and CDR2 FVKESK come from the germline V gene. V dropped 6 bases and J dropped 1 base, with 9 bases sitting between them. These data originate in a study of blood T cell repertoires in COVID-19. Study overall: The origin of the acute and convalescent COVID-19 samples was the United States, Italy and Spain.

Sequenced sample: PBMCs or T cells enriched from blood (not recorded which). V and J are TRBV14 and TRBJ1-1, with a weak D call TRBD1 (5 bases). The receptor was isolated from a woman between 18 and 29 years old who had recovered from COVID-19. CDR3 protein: CASSRDRNTEAFF. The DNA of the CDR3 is TGTGCCAGCAGTCGTGACAGGAACACTGAAGCTTTCTTT.